The 20 T cell receptor beta chains below come from one sample, sequenced in a study of lymphopenia after photon versus proton radiotherapy. Some clones are missing from TCRdb's copy, which holds only in-frame ones; the method was immunoSEQ multiplex PCR. The sample contains tens of thousands of clones, approximately 81% of which appear only once. The sample was peripheral blood, taken from a patient treated with photon-based radiotherapy. The receptors derive from a man aged 60-69 years with pancreatic cancer.

This clone was picked up one time. The chain couples TRBV7-8 to TRBJ1-5; 8 nucleotides align to TRBD1. This CDR3 is 14 amino acids long. Trimming removed 8 bases from V and 7 bases from J; junction bases left unmatched: 10. Per germline, CDR1 SGHVS and CDR2 FQNEAQ. The CDR3 loop reads CASARQGTIQPQHF. CDR3 nucleotide sequence: TGTGCCAGCGCCCGACAGGGGACAATCCAGCCCCAGCATTTT.

The chain is built from TRBV4-2 and TRBJ2-3, with 7 bases lining up with TRBD2. The V gene's germline CDR1 is LGHNA and CDR2 YNFKEQ. Trimming removed 4 bases from V and 1 base from J; junction bases left unmatched: 11. The CDR3 is made up of 17 amino acids. CDR3 in amino acids: CASSPTPARGGTDTQYF. As DNA, the CDR3 is TGTGCCAGCAGCCCCACCCCCGCCCGGGGGGGCACAGATACGCAGTATTTT.

V is TRBV5-1 and J is TRBJ2-3; D may be TRBD2 (5 bases). The CDR3 runs 14 residues. Trimming took off 4 bases at V and 0 bases at J, with 9 bases between the two ends. From germline, CDR1 is SGHRS and CDR2 YFSETQ. This CDR3 is CASSPSGSTDTQYF. CDR3 coding DNA: TGCGCCAGCAGCCCAAGCGGTAGCACAGATACGCAGTATTTT.

This clone was recorded once. This sequence joins TRBV9 and TRBJ1-4; 7 positions agree with TRBD1. Trimming cost V 3 bases and J 10 bases; bases outside gene matches: 9. The CDR3 is made up of 14 amino acids. In germline, CDR1 is SGDLS, CDR2 YYNGEE. CDR3 residues: CASSGLDRVGKLFF. CDR3 in DNA: TGTGCCAGCAGCGGGCTAGACAGGGTCGGAAAACTGTTTTTT.

This rearrangement joins TRBV30 to TRBJ1-2, with D uncertain. The CDR3 loop spans 12 amino acids. Trimming took 4 bases from V and 0 from J, leaving 6 bases between them. Germline CDR1 GTSNPN, CDR2 SVGIG (reference sequence). The CDR3 here is CAWTLTNYGYTF. DNA for the CDR3: TGTGCCTGGACACTTACTAACTATGGCTACACCTTC.

The chain recombines TRBV7-3 with TRBJ2-1; D remains ambiguous. This CDR3 comprises 15 residues. Germline CDR1 is SGHTA and CDR2 is FQGTGA. The V end lost 3 bases, the J end lost 5 bases, and 14 bases lay between the germline ends. The CDR3 reads CASSLTPLTDNEQFF. CDR3 nucleotide sequence: TGTGCCAGCAGCTTGACCCCTTTAACGGACAATGAGCAGTTCTTC.

This chain connects TRBV5-6 to TRBJ1-2; the match to TRBD1 covers 9 bases. Germline values: CDR1 SGHDT, CDR2 YYEEEE. This CDR3 spans 15 amino acids. Germline trimming cut 4 bases from V and 7 bases from J; bases unmatched to any gene: 11. CDR3 sequence: CASSEGGQGYGGYTF. The DNA for the CDR3 is TGTGCCAGCAGCGAGGGGGGACAGGGATACGGTGGCTACACCTTC.

J is TRBJ2-7 and V is TRBV7-2; TRBD2 matches at 7 bases. J gave up 6 bases and V 5 bases, and 13 bases lay outside the gene matches. CDR3 length equals 15 residues. Germline V lookup: CDR1 SGHTA, CDR2 FQGNSA. CDR3 in DNA: TGTGCCAGCAGCCCCGTATCGGGGGGATTCGGCGAGCAGTACTTC. Protein product: CASSPVSGGFGEQYF.

This clone showed up just once. V and J are TRBV30 and TRBJ1-2, with 9 bases fitting TRBD1. The CDR3 contains 13 residues. After removal of 3 bases from V and 4 bases from J, the junction contained 3 bases not matched to a gene. Germline V gene lookup returns CDR1 GTSNPN and CDR2 SVGIG (reference sequence). The CDR3 nucleotides are TGTGCCTGGAGGAAGACAGGGGGCTATGGCTACACCTTC. Residues: CAWRKTGGYGYTF. Combining the CDR3 with reference TRBV30 and TRBJ1-2 gives the whole variable domain SQTIHQWPATLVQPVGSPLSLECTVEGTSNPNLYWYRQAAGRGLQLLFYSVGIGQISSEVPQNLSASRPQDRQFILSSKKLLLSDSGFYLCAWRKTGGYGYTFGSGTRLTVV.

V is TRBV6-5 and J is TRBJ1-6; possible D gene TRBD1, 5 bases. Germline CDR1 MNHEY, CDR2 SVGAGI. V shed 0 bases and J shed 5 bases, with 8 bases lying between them. The CDR3 is 15 residues long. For the CDR3, the DNA is TGTGCCAGCAGTTACTCGTCCAGGGATAATTCACCCCTCCACTTT. Encoded protein: CASSYSSRDNSPLHF.

This rearrangement joins TRBV6-1 to TRBJ2-7, with 7 positions matching TRBD1. Trimming cost V 0 bases and J 3 bases; bases outside gene matches: 5. The CDR3 covers 15 residues. From germline, CDR1 is MNHNS and CDR2 SASEGT. In nucleotides, the CDR3 is TGTGCCAGCAGTGAAGCGACGGGACAGATCTACGAGCAGTACTTC. Protein: CASSEATGQIYEQYF.

The chain uses TRBV11-1 and TRBJ2-3; 10 bases map to TRBD2. Germline-derived CDR1 and CDR2 are SGHAT and FQDESV (reference sequence). With 5 bases clipped from V and 9 bases from J, the junction kept 5 bases outside the gene matches. The CDR3 extends over 13 amino acids. This CDR3 is CASSSGGARTQYF. The CDR3 nucleotides read TGTGCCAGCAGCAGCGGGGGGGCAAGGACGCAGTATTTT.

The chain uses TRBV28 and TRBJ2-5, with D possibly matching TRBD2 (6 bases). Germline V gives CDR1 MDHEN, CDR2 SYDVKM. CDR3 length: 16 residues. The V gene lost 6 bases and the J gene lost 0 bases, with 17 bases spanning the gap. The CDR3: CASSRVQGGNQETQYF. CDR3 DNA: TGTGCCAGCAGCCGAGTGCAGGGAGGAAACCAAGAGACCCAGTACTTC. Full variable domain (outside the CDR3, taken from reference TRBV28 and TRBJ2-5): DVKVTQSSRYLVKRTGEKVFLECVQDMDHENMFWYRQDPGLGLRLIYFSYDVKMKEKGDIPEGYSVSREKKERFSLILESASTNQTSMYLCASSRVQGGNQETQYFGPGTRLLVL.

This rearrangement joins TRBV5-5 to TRBJ2-7, with TRBD2 identical over 9 bases. The CDR3 is 14 residues long. J was trimmed by 5 bases and V by 4 bases; bases with no gene match: 7. Germline V gives CDR1 SGHKS, CDR2 YYEKEE (reference sequence). The CDR3 here is CASSPVLAGNEQYF. In DNA form, the CDR3 reads TGTGCCAGCAGCCCGGTTCTAGCGGGGAACGAGCAGTACTTC.

The chain employs TRBV6-5 and TRBJ2-4, with TRBD1 as a possible D gene (5 bases). Trimming pared 6 bases from V and 2 bases from J, leaving 11 bases between. Germline assignment: CDR1 MNHEY and CDR2 SVGAGI. The CDR3 runs to 14 residues. The CDR3 reads CASSRTLTKNIQYF. The CDR3 DNA is TGTGCCAGCAGCCGGACACTTACCAAAAACATTCAGTACTTC.

The chain has TRBV6-5 and TRBJ2-3; D possibly corresponds to TRBD2 (6 bases). From germline, CDR1 is MNHEY and CDR2 SVGAGI. V was trimmed by 6 bases and J by 2 bases, leaving 12 bases between them. The CDR3 is 14 residues long. The CDR3 spells CASSRGLHTDTQYF. In nucleotides, the CDR3 is TGTGCCAGCAGCCGGGGACTTCACACAGATACGCAGTATTTT.

V usage is TRBV19 and J usage is TRBJ2-3, with D hard to call. There are 14 residues in the CDR3. Germline CDR1 is LNHDA and CDR2 is SQIVND (reference sequence). Trimming removed 6 bases at V and 3 bases at J, with 13 bases between. In DNA form, the CDR3 reads TGTGCCAGTAGGATCAGTGTACAGACAGATACGCAGTATTTT. Translated, it gives CASRISVQTDTQYF. Full variable domain (outside the CDR3, taken from reference TRBV19 and TRBJ2-3): DGGITQSPKYLFRKEGQNVTLSCEQNLNHDAMYWYRQDPGQGLRLIYYSQIVNDFQKGDIAEGYSVSREKKESFPLTVTSAQKNPTAFYLCASRISVQTDTQYFGPGTRLTVL.

The CDR3 spells CASSQRTRFSGNTIYF. The CDR3 DNA reads as TGCGCCAGCAGCCAGAGAACAAGATTCTCTGGAAACACCATATATTTT. The chain couples TRBV4-3 to TRBJ1-3, with D hard to call. The CDR3 contains 16 residues. The V and J ends lost 3 bases and 0 bases respectively, with 12 bases between them. In germline, CDR1 is LGHNA, CDR2 YSLEER.

In DNA form, the CDR3 reads TGCAGCGTTCGACAGACGGGAGGCTACAATGAGCAGTTCTTC. This codes for CSVRQTGGYNEQFF. V usage is TRBV29-1 and J usage is TRBJ2-1, with 7 bases matching TRBD2. The CDR3 consists of 14 residues. Per germline, CDR1 SQVTM and CDR2 ANQGSEA. The junction had 7 bases not matched to a gene; V was cut back by 5 bases and J by 3 bases.

This CDR3 is CASSARGLETQYF. The CDR3 bases are TGTGCCAGCAGTGCCCGAGGTTTGGAGACCCAGTACTTC. V and J are TRBV6-1 and TRBJ2-5; D unresolved. Deletions cut 4 bases from V and 5 bases from J, with 11 bases between. This CDR3 is built from 13 residues. CDR1 MNHNS and CDR2 SASEGT come from the germline V gene.